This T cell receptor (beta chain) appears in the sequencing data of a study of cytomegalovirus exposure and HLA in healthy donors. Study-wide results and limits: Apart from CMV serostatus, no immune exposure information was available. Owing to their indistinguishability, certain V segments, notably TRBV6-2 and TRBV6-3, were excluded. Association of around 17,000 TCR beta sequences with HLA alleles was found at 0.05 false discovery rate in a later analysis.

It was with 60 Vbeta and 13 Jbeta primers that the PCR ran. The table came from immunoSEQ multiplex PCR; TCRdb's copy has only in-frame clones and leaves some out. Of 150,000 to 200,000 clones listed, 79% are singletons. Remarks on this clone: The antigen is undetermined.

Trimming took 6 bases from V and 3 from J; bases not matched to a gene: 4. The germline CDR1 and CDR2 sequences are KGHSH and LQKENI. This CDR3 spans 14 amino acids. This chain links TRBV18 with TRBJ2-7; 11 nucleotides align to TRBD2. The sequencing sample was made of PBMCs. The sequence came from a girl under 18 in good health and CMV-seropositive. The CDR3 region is CASSRTSGFYEQYF. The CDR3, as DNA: TGTGCCAGCTCCCGGACTAGCGGGTTCTACGAGCAGTACTTC.